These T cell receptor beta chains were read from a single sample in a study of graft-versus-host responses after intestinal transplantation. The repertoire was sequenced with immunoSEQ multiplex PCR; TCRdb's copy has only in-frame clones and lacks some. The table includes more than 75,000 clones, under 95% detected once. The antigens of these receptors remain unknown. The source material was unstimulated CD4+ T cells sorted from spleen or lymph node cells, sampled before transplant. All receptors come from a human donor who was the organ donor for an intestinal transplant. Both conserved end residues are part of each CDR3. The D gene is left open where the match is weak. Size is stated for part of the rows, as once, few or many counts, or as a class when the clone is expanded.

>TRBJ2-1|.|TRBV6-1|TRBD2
TGTGCCAGCAGTTTTGCGGGAGATGGCAATGAGCAGTTCTTC
CASSFAGDGNEQFF
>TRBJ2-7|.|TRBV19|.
TGTGCCAGTAGTATAGGGGACATCTTCTCCTACGAGCAGTACTTC
CASSIGDIFSYEQYF
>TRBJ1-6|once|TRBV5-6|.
TGTGCCAGCAGCTTCCACCGGGGGGGGTTCTATAATTCACCCCTCCACTTT
CASSFHRGGFYNSPLHF
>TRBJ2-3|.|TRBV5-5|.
TGTGCCAGCAGCACACTAGCCTCCACAGATACGCAGTATTTT
CASSTLASTDTQYF
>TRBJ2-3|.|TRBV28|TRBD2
TGTGCCAGCTCCGGACTAGCGGGAGGTTATAGCACAGATACGCAGTATTTT
CASSGLAGGYSTDTQYF
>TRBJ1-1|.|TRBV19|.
TGTGCCAGTAGTTTCCCCAACCAAAGGGGCACTGAAGCTTTCTTT
CASSFPNQRGTEAFF
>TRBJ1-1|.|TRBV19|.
TGTGCCAGTAGTGGTCAGGGTCCGGTACCCGGAGCTTTCTTT
CASSGQGPVPGAFF
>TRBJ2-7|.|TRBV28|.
TGTGCCAGCAGTTCCCCTGCCGGGTCGGCGGGCTACGAGCAGTACTTC
CASSSPAGSAGYEQYF
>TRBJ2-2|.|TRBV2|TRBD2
TGTGCCAGCAATCACATCGTGGGAGGGTCCACCGGGGAGCTGTTTTTT
CASNHIVGGSTGELFF
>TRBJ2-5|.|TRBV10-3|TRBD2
TGTGCCATCAGGGCGGGAGATCACACGGGGAAAGAGACCCAGTACTTC
CAIRAGDHTGKETQYF
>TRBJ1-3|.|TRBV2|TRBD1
TGTGCCAGCAGGCAGACAGGGGAAAACACCATATATTTT
CASRQTGENTIYF
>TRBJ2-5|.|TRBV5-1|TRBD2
TGCGCCAGCAGCTTGGCCTTGATAGCGGGGGGTTTGGAGACCCAGTACTTC
CASSLALIAGGLETQYF
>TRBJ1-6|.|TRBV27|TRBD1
TGTGCCAGCAGTCCTAAGGGACAGGGGGCCTCCTATAATTCACCCCTCCACTTT
CASSPKGQGASYNSPLHF
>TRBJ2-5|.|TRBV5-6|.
TGTGCCAGCAGCTTGATCGCTAGCCAAGAGACCCAGTACTTC
CASSLIASQETQYF
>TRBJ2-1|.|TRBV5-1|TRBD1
TGCGCCAGCATTGGACAGGCGTACAATGAGCAGTTCTTC
CASIGQAYNEQFF
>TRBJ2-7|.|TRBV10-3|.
TGTGCCATCAGTGGGGCAGCTTTCTACGAGCAGTACTTC
CAISGAAFYEQYF
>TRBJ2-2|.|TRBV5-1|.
TGCGCCAGCAGCCCCCACGATAGGGGCACCGGGGAGCTGTTTTTT
CASSPHDRGTGELFF
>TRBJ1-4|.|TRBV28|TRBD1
TGTGCCAGCACTTTAGACAGGGTCGATGAAAAACTGTTTTTT
CASTLDRVDEKLFF
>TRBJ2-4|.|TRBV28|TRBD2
TGTGCCAGCAGCCTATCTCGACTAGCGGGAGCCAAAAACATTCAGTACTTC
CASSLSRLAGAKNIQYF
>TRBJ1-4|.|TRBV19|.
TGTGCCAGTAGTAGGACAGTACGGGACGAAAAACTGTTTTTT
CASSRTVRDEKLFF
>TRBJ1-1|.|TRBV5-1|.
TGCGCCAGCAGCTTGGCAGGATACGGGAACACTGAAGCTTTCTTT
CASSLAGYGNTEAFF
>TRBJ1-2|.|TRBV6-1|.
TGTGCCAGCAGTGATTGGGCCTCGGCCCCCTATGGCTACACCTTC
CASSDWASAPYGYTF
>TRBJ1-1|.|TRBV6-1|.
TGTGCCAGCATGTGGCGGATGAACACTGAAGCTTTCTTT
CASMWRMNTEAFF